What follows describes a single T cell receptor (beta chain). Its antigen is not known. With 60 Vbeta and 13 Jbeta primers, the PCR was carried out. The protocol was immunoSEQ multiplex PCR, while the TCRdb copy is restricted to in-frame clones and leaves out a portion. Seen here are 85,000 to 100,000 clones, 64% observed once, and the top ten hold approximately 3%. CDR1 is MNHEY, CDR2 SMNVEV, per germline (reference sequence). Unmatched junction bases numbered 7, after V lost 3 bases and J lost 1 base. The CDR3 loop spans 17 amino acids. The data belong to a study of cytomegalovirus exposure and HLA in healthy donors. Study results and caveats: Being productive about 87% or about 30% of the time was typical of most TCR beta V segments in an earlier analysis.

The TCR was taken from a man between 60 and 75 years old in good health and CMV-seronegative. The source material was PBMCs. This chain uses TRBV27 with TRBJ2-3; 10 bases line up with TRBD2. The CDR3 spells CASSFVGLAVRTDTQYF. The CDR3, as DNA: TGTGCCAGCAGTTTTGTCGGACTAGCGGTACGCACAGATACGCAGTATTTT.